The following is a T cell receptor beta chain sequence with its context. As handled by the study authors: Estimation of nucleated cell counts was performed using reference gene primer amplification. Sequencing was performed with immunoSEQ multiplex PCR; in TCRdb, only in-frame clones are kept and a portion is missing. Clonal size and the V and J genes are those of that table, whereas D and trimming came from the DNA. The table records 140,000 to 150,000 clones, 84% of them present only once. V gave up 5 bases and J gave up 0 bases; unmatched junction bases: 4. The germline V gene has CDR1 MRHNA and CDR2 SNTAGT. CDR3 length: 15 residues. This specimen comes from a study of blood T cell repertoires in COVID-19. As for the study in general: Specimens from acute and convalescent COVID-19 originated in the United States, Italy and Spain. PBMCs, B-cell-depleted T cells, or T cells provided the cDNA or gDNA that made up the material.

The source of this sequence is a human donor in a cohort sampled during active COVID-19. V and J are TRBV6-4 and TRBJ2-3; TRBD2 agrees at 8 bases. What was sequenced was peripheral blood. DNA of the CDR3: TGTGCCAGCAGTCGAACGGGGGGGAGCACAGATACGCAGTATTTT. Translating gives CASSRTGGSTDTQYF.